The clone carrying this TCR beta chain was found a few times. Its antigen is not known. Through a sample-barcoded 5' primer and a J-beta primer mix, a second PCR was run for roughly 7 to 12 cycles. A template-switch adaptor that had 12 random nucleotides put a tag on each cDNA molecule. TCRdb used MiXCR to reprocess the 5' RACE reads, holding one entry per CDR3 protein. Altogether fewer than 2,000,000 distinct CDR3 sequences are present, 30% to 40% being singletons, with the ten largest covering about 23%. This sample stems from a study of blood T cells in healthy people across ages. Trimming pared 3 bases from V and 4 bases from J, leaving 7 bases between. The CDR3 loop spans 13 amino acids. Germline-derived CDR1 and CDR2 are SNHLY and FYNNEI. Study observations and caveats: The CMV status of each donor remained undetermined, and this could have confounded shifts in expanded clonotypes. Long-lived donors exceeded aged donors in naive CD4+ cells and diversity.

The clonotype comes from a human donor in good health. The V gene is TRBV2, the J gene TRBJ2-1, with TRBD1 as a possible D gene (6 bases). Material: blood. Here the CDR3 reads CASSDGQYNEQFF. In DNA form, the CDR3 reads TGTGCCAGCAGTGACGGACAGTACAATGAGCAGTTCTTC.